These 2 T cell receptor beta chains were sequenced from one sample in a study of vaccination effects on CD4 cells after COVID-19. The antigens for these receptors are not known. In the ViraFEST assay, antigen-specific CD4+ clonotypes were identified by expansion after peptide-pool stimulation. Culture proceeded for 10 days, and CD4+ T cells were then isolated. The person was diagnosed with PCR-confirmed SARS-CoV-2 infection between March and December 2020. TCRdb's table, derived via immunoSEQ multiplex PCR, lists solely in-frame clones and lacks some. This table holds around 46,000 clones, under 80% found once. The input for sequencing was CD4+ T cells from PBMCs cultured with a peptide pool, taken before COVID-19 vaccination. The receptors here all came from a human donor who had a prior SARS-CoV-2 infection.

This clone was counted once. The V call is TRBV5-4, the J call TRBJ2-5; TRBD1 matches 7 bases. The CDR3 covers 14 residues. Germline V CDR1 and CDR2: SGHNT, YYREEE (reference sequence). With 4 bases clipped from V and 5 bases from J, the junction kept 8 bases outside the gene matches. CDR3 residues: CASSLRQGGETQYF. In nucleotides, the CDR3 is TGTGCCAGCAGCCTTAGACAGGGTGGGGAGACCCAGTACTTC.

The rearrangement links TRBV19 to TRBJ2-1; 9 nucleotides agree with TRBD2. J was trimmed by 8 bases and V by 3 bases; bases with no gene match: 5. The CDR3 has 14 amino acids. CDR1 and CDR2 from the germline V gene are LNHDA and SQIVND (reference sequence). In nucleotides, the CDR3 is TGTGCCAGTAGTATGCTAGCGGGAAGCGATGAGCAGTTCTTC. This sequence encodes CASSMLAGSDEQFF.